What follows are 15 T cell receptor beta chains derived from one specimen sequenced in a study of T-cell memory formation after mild COVID-19. TCRdb reanalysed the 5' RACE reads using MiXCR and keeps one entry per CDR3 protein. Of roughly 160,000 distinct CDR3 sequences listed, more than 9% are singletons. The sequencing input was PBMCs or a T cell subset sorted from them (not recorded which). All receptors derive from a man between 18 and 35 years old who had mild COVID-19 (a few samples of this study predate the infection). Cell type and time point are not known.

A few counts support this clonotype. The rearrangement joins TRBV11-2 to TRBJ2-3; D is perhaps TRBD1 (5 bases). The germline V gene encodes CDR1 SGHAT and CDR2 FQNNGV. This CDR3 spans 15 amino acids. The V and J ends lost 4 bases and 8 bases respectively, with 19 bases between them. CDR3 DNA: TGTGCCAGCAGCTCCTTGCGCTCTCAGGGATCTACGCAGTATTTT. Translated: CASSSLRSQGSTQYF.

The chain links TRBV6-6 to TRBJ2-3, with D hard to call. Germline CDR1 and CDR2: MNHNY and SVGAGI (reference sequence). Trimming cost V 6 bases and J 0 bases, with 10 bases left between them. CDR3 length: 14 amino acids. The CDR3 here is CASRSAASTDTQYF. Here the CDR3 DNA reads TGTGCCAGCAGATCCGCGGCTAGCACAGATACGCAGTATTTT.

This clonotype was counted at least ten times. The V and J genes are TRBV6-6 and TRBJ2-7; tentatively, D is TRBD1 (6 bases). The CDR3 has 14 amino acids. The germline gives CDR1 MNHNY, CDR2 SVGAGI (reference sequence). V lost 2 bases and J lost 1, with 9 bases in between. The CDR3 loop reads CASSYTGSSYEQYF. The CDR3 DNA sequence: TGTGCCAGCAGTTACACAGGGTCTTCCTACGAGCAGTACTTC.

This chain connects TRBV5-6 to TRBJ2-3; no clear D. The germline V and J ends were trimmed by 4 bases and 5 bases, with 17 bases remaining between them. The germline CDR1 and CDR2 sequences are SGHDT and YYEEEE. The CDR3 runs 15 residues. The CDR3 loop reads CASSLGPPTGDTQYF. The CDR3 bases are TGTGCCAGCAGCCTGGGTCCTCCAACGGGAGATACGCAGTATTTT.

At least ten counts were recorded for this clonotype. The chain recombines TRBV11-2 with TRBJ2-3; D gene unclear. V lost 0 bases, J lost 4 bases, and 2 bases lay in between. The CDR3 totals 12 residues. The V gene's germline CDR1 is SGHAT and CDR2 FQNNGV. This CDR3 is CASSLEADTQYF. The CDR3 DNA reads TGTGCCAGCAGCTTAGAAGCAGATACGCAGTATTTT.

This clonotype was recorded at least ten times. V usage is TRBV7-9 and J usage is TRBJ1-2; D not resolved. Trimming removed 2 bases from V and 5 bases from J, with 21 bases in between. This CDR3 is built from 17 residues. The germline CDR1 and CDR2 sequences are SEHNR and FQNEAQ (reference sequence). The CDR3 DNA reads as TGTGCCAGCAGCTTAATAAGCCCAAGGCAAAGCGCGTATGGCTACACCTTC. It yields the protein CASSLISPRQSAYGYTF.

The sample holds a few counts of this clonotype. V gene TRBV3-1 combines with J gene TRBJ2-1, with D hard to call. V was shortened by 2 bases and J by 5 bases, with 7 bases between the two germline ends. The length of the CDR3 is 13 residues. Per the germline V gene, CDR1 is LGHDT and CDR2 is YNNKEL (reference sequence). CDR3 in amino acids: CASSQLEHNEQFF. CDR3 DNA sequence: TGTGCCAGCAGCCAACTGGAGCACAATGAGCAGTTCTTC.

This clonotype showed up just a few times. The chain employs TRBV28 and TRBJ1-5; 7 nucleotides agree with TRBD1. J gave up 3 bases and V 6 bases, and 14 bases lay outside the gene matches. Looked up from germline, CDR1 is MDHEN and CDR2 is SYDVKM. The CDR3 is 17 residues long. The CDR3 sequence is CASRPTGRRNFNQPQHF. The CDR3 region has the DNA TGTGCCAGCAGACCGACAGGGCGGAGGAACTTCAATCAGCCCCAGCATTTT.

This chain uses TRBV5-1 with TRBJ1-2; D remains ambiguous. Trimming took off 2 bases at V and 2 bases at J, with 10 bases between the two ends. From germline, CDR1 is SGHRS and CDR2 YFSETQ. The CDR3 spans 14 residues. CDR3 DNA: TGCGCCAGCAGCTTAGAGACACCAAACTATGGCTACACCTTC. This translates into CASSLETPNYGYTF.

This clonotype turned up a few times. In DNA, the CDR3 is TGTGCCAGCAGTGAAGGACGGCAGAAGTACACTGAAGCTTTCTTT. Translating it yields CASSEGRQKYTEAFF. The J gene is TRBJ1-1, the V gene TRBV6-1, with no clear D. Germline-derived CDR1 and CDR2 are MNHNS and SASEGT. The V gene lost 1 base and the J gene lost 3 bases, with 12 bases spanning the gap. The CDR3 length is 15 residues.

V gene TRBV4-3 combines with J gene TRBJ2-2, with D possibly matching TRBD2 (5 bases). Trimming took off 0 bases at V and 1 base at J, with 9 bases between the two ends. Germline V lookup: CDR1 LGHNA, CDR2 YSLEER. The CDR3 loop spans 16 amino acids. The CDR3 protein is CASSQDNRGNTGELFF. Here the CDR3 DNA reads TGCGCCAGCAGCCAAGATAATCGGGGGAACACCGGGGAGCTGTTTTTT.

This clonotype has more than one count but fewer than ten. CDR3 region: CASRPRSGTLPGGNQPQHF. The CDR3 DNA follows: TGTGCCAGCAGACCACGATCCGGGACACTCCCCGGGGGCAATCAGCCCCAGCATTTT. The gene calls are TRBV6-6 and TRBJ1-5, with D possibly matching TRBD1 (6 bases). Germline loops: CDR1 MNHNY, CDR2 SVGAGI (reference sequence). V was cut by 6 bases and J by 2 bases, with 26 bases left in between. The length of the CDR3 is 19 residues.

This clonotype was seen ten or more times. The chain uses TRBV2 and TRBJ2-3; D unresolved. Trimming stripped 3 bases from V and 9 bases from J, with 7 bases between. CDR1 is SNHLY and CDR2 is FYNNEI in the germline V gene. The CDR3 contains 11 residues. The CDR3 region has the DNA TGTGCCAGCAGTGATTCCTGGACGCAGTATTTT. It yields the protein CASSDSWTQYF.

This clonotype occurred a few times. J is TRBJ1-5 and V is TRBV19; D remains unclear. V was cut by 0 bases and J by 9 bases, with 9 bases left in between. Germline V lookup: CDR1 LNHDA, CDR2 SQIVND (reference sequence). This CDR3 region has 13 residues. DNA of the CDR3: TGTGCCAGTAGTATAGATCTTAGGCTGCCCCAGCATTTT. Translating it yields CASSIDLRLPQHF.

This clonotype showed up just a few times. V is TRBV7-2 and J is TRBJ2-2; D could derive from TRBD1 or TRBD2 (7 bases each). CDR3 length: 17 residues. V was shortened by 0 bases and J by 9 bases, with 20 bases between the two germline ends. Germline V lookup: CDR1 SGHTA, CDR2 FQGNSA. CDR3 in amino acids: CASSLAAQPRGGRELFF. The CDR3 DNA sequence: TGTGCCAGCAGCTTAGCGGCACAGCCCAGGGGGGGCCGGGAGCTGTTTTTT.